This T cell receptor (beta chain) derives from a study of blood T cell repertoires in COVID-19. Germline V CDR1 and CDR2: SQVTM, ANQGSEA. V lost 2 bases to trimming and J lost 3 bases, with 16 bases between them. The CDR3 has 15 amino acids. Original methodology: Amplification with reference gene primers provided the estimates of nucleated cell counts. Profiled with immunoSEQ multiplex PCR; TCRdb holds only in-frame clones, not every one. For V, J and clone size, that table is used; D and trimming come from the DNA. The profile covers about 210,000 clones, with just under 85% appearing a single time and less than 8% taken by the ten largest.

V usage is TRBV29-1 and J usage is TRBJ1-2, with D possibly TRBD1 on 6 matching bases. The TCR was taken from a woman between 50 and 59 years old with active or convalescent COVID-19. The specimen sequenced was peripheral blood. The CDR3 coding sequence is TGCAGCGTTGAATCCACCGGGACACCCGACTATGGCTACACCTTC. Its protein is CSVESTGTPDYGYTF.